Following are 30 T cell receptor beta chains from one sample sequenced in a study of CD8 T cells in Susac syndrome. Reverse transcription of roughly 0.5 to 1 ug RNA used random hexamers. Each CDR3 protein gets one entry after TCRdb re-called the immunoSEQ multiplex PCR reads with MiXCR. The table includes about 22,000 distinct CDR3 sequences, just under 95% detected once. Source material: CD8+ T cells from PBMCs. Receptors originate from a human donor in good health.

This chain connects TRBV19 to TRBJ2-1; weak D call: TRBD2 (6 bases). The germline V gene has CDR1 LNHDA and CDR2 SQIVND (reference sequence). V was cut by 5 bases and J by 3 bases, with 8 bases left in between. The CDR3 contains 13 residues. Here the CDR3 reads CASSGGVYNEQFF. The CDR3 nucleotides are TGTGCCAGTAGTGGAGGGGTCTACAATGAGCAGTTCTTC.

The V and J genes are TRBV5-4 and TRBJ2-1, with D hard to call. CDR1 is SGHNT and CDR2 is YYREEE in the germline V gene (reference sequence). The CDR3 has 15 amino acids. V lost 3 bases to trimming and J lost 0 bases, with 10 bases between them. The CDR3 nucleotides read TGTGCCAGCAGCTCCCTCCTTAGCTCCTACAATGAGCAGTTCTTC. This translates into CASSSLLSSYNEQFF.

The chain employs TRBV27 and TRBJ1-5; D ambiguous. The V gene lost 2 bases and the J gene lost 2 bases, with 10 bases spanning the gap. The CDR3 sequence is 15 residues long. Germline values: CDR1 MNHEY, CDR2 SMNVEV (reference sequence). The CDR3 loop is CASSLKENGNQPQHF. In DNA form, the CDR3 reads TGTGCCAGCAGTTTAAAGGAAAACGGCAATCAGCCCCAGCATTTT.

The CDR3 DNA follows: TGTGCCAGCTCACCACCGCCCAGGGGGCCCTACAATGAGCAGTTCTTC. This codes for CASSPPPRGPYNEQFF. This sequence joins TRBV18 and TRBJ2-1; 8 nucleotides line up with TRBD1. Trimming cost V 0 bases and J 2 bases; bases outside gene matches: 3. The germline gives CDR1 KGHSH, CDR2 LQKENI. The length of the CDR3 is 16 residues.

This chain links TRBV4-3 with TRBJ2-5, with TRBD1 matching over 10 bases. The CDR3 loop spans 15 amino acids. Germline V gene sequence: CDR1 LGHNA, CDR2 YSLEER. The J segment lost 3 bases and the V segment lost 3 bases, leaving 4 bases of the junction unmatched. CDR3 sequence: CASSQGTGAKETQYF. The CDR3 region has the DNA TGCGCCAGCAGCCAGGGGACAGGGGCGAAAGAGACCCAGTACTTC.

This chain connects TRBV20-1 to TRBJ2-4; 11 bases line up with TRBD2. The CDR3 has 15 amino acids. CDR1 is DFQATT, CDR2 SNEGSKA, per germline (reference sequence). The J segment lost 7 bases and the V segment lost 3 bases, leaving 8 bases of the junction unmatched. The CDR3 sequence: CSASIGLAGSNIQYF. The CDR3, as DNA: TGCAGTGCTAGTATCGGACTAGCGGGTTCTAACATTCAGTACTTC.

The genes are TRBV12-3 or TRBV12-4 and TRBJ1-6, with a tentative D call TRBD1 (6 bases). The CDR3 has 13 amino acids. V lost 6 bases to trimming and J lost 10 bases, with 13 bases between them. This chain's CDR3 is CASRIGGTSPLHF. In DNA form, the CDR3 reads TGTGCCAGCAGGATAGGGGGAACATCACCCCTCCACTTT.

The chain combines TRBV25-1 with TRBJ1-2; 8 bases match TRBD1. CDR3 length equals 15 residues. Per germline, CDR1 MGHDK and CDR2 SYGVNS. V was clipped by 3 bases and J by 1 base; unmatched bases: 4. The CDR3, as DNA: TGTGCCAGCAGTGACGGACAGGGCTTTAACTATGGCTACACCTTC. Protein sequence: CASSDGQGFNYGYTF.

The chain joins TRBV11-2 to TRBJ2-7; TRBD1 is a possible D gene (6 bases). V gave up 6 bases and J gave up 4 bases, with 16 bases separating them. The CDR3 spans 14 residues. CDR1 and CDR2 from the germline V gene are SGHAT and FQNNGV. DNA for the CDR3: TGTGCCAGCAGATCCGGGACAATAGTTTACGAGCAGTACTTC. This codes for CASRSGTIVYEQYF.

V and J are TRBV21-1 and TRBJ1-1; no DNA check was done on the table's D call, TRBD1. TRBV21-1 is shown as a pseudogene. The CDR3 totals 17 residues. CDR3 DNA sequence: TGTGCCAGCAGCAAAGAGCTGAACCCCCATCTCAGCACTGAAGCTTTCTTT. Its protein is CASSKELNPHLSTEAFF.

In DNA form, the CDR3 reads TGCAGTGCTTTCCCCTTCGGGACAGGAGGTTCGACACCCCTCCACTTT. This codes for CSAFPFGTGGSTPLHF. This rearrangement joins TRBV20-1 to TRBJ1-6; 8 bases match TRBD1. V gave up 5 bases and J gave up 11 bases; unmatched junction bases: 17. The CDR3 is 16 amino acids. Looked up from germline, CDR1 is DFQATT and CDR2 is SNEGSKA (reference sequence).

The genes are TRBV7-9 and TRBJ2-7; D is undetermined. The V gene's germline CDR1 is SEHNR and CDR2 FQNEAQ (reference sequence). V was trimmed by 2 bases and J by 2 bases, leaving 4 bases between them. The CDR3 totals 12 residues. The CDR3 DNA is TGTGCCAGCAGCTTAATGGCCTACGAGCAGTACTTC. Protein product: CASSLMAYEQYF. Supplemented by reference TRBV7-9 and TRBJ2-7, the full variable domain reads DTGVSQNPRHKITKRGQNVTFRCDPISEHNRLYWYRQTLGQGPEFLTYFQNEAQLEKSRLLSDRFSAERPKGSFSTLEIQRTEQGDSAMYLCASSLMAYEQYFGPGTRLTVT.

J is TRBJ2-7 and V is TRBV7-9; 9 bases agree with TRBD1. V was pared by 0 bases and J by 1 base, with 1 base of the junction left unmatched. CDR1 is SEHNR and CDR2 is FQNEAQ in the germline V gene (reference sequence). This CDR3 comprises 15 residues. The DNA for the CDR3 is TGTGCCAGCAGCTTAGCAGGGACAGGGTCCTACGAGCAGTACTTC. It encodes CASSLAGTGSYEQYF.

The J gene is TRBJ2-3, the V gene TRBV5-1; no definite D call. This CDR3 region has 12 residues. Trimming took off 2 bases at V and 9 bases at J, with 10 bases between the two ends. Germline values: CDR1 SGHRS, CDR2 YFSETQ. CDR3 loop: CASSFGDTTQYF. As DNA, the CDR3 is TGCGCCAGCAGCTTTGGCGATACAACGCAGTATTTT.

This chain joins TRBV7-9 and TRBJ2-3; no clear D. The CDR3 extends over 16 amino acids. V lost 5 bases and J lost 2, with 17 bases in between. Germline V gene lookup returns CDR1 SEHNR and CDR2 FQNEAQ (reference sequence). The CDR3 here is CASSPPLNRNTDTQYF. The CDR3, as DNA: TGTGCCAGCAGCCCTCCCCTCAACCGCAACACAGATACGCAGTATTTT.

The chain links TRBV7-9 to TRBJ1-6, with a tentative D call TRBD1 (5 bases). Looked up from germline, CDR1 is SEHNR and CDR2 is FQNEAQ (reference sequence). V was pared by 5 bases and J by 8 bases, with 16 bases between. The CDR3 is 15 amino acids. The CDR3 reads CASSPRGVKDSPLHF. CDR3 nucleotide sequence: TGTGCCAGCAGCCCTCGAGGGGTTAAAGATTCACCCCTCCACTTT.

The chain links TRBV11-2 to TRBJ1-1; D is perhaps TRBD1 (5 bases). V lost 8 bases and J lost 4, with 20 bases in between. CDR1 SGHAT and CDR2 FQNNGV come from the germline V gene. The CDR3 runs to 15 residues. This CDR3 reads CASADLQGLGTEAFF. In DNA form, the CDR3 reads TGTGCCAGCGCTGATTTGCAGGGTCTGGGCACTGAAGCTTTCTTT.

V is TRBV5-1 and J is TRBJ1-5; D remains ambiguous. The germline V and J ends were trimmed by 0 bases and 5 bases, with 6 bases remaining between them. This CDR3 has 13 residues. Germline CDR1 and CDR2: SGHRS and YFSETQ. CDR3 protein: CASSLGMDQPQHF. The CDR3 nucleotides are TGCGCCAGCAGCTTGGGTATGGATCAGCCCCAGCATTTT.

CDR3 DNA: TGCAGCGTTGACGGGGACGCCGCTAACTATGGCTACACCTTC. Its protein is CSVDGDAANYGYTF. The chain links TRBV29-1 to TRBJ1-2; maybe TRBD1 (5 bases). The germline V gene encodes CDR1 SQVTM and CDR2 ANQGSEA. This CDR3 comprises 14 residues. Trimming took off 3 bases at V and 0 bases at J, with 11 bases between the two ends.

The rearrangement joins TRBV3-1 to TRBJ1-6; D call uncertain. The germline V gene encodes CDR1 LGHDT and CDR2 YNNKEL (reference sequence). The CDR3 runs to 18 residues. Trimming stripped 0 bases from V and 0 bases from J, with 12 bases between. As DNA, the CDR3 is TGTGCCAGCAGCCAAGATACCCCCGAGGACTCCTATAATTCACCCCTCCACTTT. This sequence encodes CASSQDTPEDSYNSPLHF. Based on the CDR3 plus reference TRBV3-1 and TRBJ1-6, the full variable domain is DTAVSQTPKYLVTQMGNDKSIKCEQNLGHDTMYWYKQDSKKFLKIMFSYNNKELIINETVPNRFSPKSPDKAHLNLHINSLELGDSAVYFCASSQDTPEDSYNSPLHFGNGTRLTVT.

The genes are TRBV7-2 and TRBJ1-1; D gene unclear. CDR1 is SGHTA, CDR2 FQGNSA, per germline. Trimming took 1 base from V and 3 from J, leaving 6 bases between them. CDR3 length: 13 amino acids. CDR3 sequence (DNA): TGTGCCAGCAGCTTAGTTGGGGACACTGAAGCTTTCTTT. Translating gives CASSLVGDTEAFF.

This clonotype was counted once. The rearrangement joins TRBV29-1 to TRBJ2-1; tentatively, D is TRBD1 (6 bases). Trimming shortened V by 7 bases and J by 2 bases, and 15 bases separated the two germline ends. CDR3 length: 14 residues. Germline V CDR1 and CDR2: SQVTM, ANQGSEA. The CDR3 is CSALGQLPYNEQFF. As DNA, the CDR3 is TGCAGCGCCCTGGGACAACTACCCTACAATGAGCAGTTCTTC.

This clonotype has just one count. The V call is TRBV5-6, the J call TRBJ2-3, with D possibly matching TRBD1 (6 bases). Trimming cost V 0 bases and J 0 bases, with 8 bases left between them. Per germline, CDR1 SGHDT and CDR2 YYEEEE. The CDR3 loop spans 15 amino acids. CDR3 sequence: CASSLGQVSTDTQYF. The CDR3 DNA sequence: TGTGCCAGCAGCTTGGGACAGGTTAGCACAGATACGCAGTATTTT. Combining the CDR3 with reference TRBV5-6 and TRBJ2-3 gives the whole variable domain DAGVTQSPTHLIKTRGQQVTLRCSPKSGHDTVSWYQQALGQGPQFIFQYYEEEERQRGNFPDRFSGHQFPNYSSELNVNALLLGDSALYLCASSLGQVSTDTQYFGPGTRLTVL.

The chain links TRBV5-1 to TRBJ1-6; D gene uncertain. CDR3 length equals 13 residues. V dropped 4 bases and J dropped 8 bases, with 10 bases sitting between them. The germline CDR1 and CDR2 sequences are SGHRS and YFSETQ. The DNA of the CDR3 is TGCGCCAGCAGCCAGGAGGGTCATTCACCCCTCCACTTT. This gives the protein CASSQEGHSPLHF.

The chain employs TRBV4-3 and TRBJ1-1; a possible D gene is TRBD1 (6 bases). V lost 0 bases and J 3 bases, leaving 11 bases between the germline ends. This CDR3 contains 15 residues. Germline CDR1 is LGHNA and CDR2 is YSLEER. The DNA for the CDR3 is TGCGCCAGCAGCCAAGACTCAGGGGACGACACTGAAGCTTTCTTT. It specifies CASSQDSGDDTEAFF.

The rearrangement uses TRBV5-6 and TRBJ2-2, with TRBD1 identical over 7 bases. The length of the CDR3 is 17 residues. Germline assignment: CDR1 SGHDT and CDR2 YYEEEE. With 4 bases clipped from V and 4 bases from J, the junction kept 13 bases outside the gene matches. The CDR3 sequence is CASSRGGQVGLTGELFF. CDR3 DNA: TGTGCCAGCAGCCGCGGCGGACAGGTGGGGCTCACCGGGGAGCTGTTTTTT.

The DNA for the CDR3 is TGTGCTAGTACATCGGCATGGACAGGGGACAACGAGCAGTACTTC. Translation gives CASTSAWTGDNEQYF. The chain links TRBV12-5 to TRBJ2-7, with 9 bases identical to TRBD1. CDR1 is LGHNT and CDR2 is FRNRAP in the germline V gene. The J segment lost 5 bases and the V segment lost 8 bases, leaving 13 bases of the junction unmatched. There are 15 residues in the CDR3.

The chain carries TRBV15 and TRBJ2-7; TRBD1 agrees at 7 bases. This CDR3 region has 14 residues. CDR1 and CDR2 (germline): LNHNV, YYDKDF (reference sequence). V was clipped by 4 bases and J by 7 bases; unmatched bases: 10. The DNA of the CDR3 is TGTGCCACCAGCAACGGACAGGCTGGCGTGGAGCAGTACTTC. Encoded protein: CATSNGQAGVEQYF. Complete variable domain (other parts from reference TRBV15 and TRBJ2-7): DAMVIQNPRYQVTQFGKPVTLSCSQTLNHNVMYWYQQKSSQAPKLLFHYYDKDFNNEADTPDNFQSRRPNTSFCFLDIRSPGLGDTAMYLCATSNGQAGVEQYFGPGTRLTVT.

The CDR3 is CSARDPGLLDEQFF. The CDR3 DNA reads as TGCAGTGCTAGAGATCCGGGACTACTAGATGAGCAGTTCTTC. The chain joins TRBV20-1 to TRBJ2-1; 7 bases align to TRBD2. The J segment lost 8 bases and the V segment lost 0 bases, leaving 7 bases of the junction unmatched. Germline lookup yields CDR1 DFQATT and CDR2 SNEGSKA (reference sequence). This CDR3 is built from 14 residues.

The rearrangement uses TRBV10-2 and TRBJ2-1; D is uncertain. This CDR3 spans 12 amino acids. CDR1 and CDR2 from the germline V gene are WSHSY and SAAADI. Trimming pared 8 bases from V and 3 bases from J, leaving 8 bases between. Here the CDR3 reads CASGPNYNEQFF. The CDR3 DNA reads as TGCGCCAGCGGACCGAACTACAATGAGCAGTTCTTC.